This TCR beta chain was obtained from a study of cytomegalovirus exposure and HLA in healthy donors. Overall study results and limits: About 90% or about 30% of the time was how often most TCR beta V segments were productive, according to an earlier analysis.

CDR1 and CDR2 (germline): SGHRS, YFSETQ. There are 17 residues in the CDR3. J lost 4 bases, V lost 3 bases, and 13 bases had no gene match. This PCR relied on a set of 60 Vbeta primers and 13 Jbeta primers. TCRdb's copy holds only in-frame clones and misses some; the assay was immunoSEQ multiplex PCR. Here the sample spans 72,000 or so clones, roughly four fifths being singletons. A remark on this clone: What it binds is not known.

This clonotype was sampled from a woman aged 25 to 39 in good health and CMV-seropositive. The chain joins TRBV5-1 to TRBJ2-3, with 8 bases aligning to TRBD1. The sequenced material came from PBMCs. The CDR3 nucleotides are TGCGCCAGCAGCTCACCCCAGGGGGCCCCGAGGGCAGATACGCAGTATTTT. This codes for CASSSPQGAPRADTQYF.